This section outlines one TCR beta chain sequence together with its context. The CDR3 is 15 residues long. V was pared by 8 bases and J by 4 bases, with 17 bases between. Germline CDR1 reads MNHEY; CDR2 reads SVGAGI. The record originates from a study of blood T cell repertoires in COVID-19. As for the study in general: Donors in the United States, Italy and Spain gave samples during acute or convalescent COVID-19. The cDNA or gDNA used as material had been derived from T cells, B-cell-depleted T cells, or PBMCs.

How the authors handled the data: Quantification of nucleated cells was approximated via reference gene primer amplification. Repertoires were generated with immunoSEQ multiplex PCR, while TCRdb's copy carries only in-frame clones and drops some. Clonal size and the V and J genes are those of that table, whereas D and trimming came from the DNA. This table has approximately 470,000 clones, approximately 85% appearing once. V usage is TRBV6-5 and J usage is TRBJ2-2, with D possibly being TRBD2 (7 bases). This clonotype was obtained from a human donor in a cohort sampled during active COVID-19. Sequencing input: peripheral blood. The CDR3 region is CASRLGRGATGELFF. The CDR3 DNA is TGTGCCAGCCGTCTAGGTCGGGGGGCCACCGGGGAGCTGTTTTTT.